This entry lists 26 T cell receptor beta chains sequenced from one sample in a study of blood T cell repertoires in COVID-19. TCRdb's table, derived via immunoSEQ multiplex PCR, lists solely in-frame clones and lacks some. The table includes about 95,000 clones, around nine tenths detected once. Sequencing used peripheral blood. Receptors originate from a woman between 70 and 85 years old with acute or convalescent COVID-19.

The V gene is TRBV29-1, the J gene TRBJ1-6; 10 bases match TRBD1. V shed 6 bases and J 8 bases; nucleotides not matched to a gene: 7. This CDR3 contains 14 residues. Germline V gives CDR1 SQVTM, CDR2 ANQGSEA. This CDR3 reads CSVRTGGVDSPLHF. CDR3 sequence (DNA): TGCAGCGTAAGGACAGGGGGAGTTGATTCACCCCTCCACTTT. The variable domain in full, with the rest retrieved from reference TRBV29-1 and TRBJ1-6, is SAVISQKPSRDICQRGTSLTIQCQVDSQVTMMFWYRQQPGQSLTLIATANQGSEATYESGFVIDKFPISRPNLTFSTLTVSNMSPEDSSIYLCSVRTGGVDSPLHFGNGTRLTVT.

The CDR3 region has the DNA TGTGCCAGCAAGGGGGTGGAGACCGGGGAGCTGTTTTTT. Its protein product is CASKGVETGELFF. The chain links TRBV25-1 to TRBJ2-2, with D tentatively TRBD1 (6 bases). Germline V lookup: CDR1 MGHDK, CDR2 SYGVNS. V lost 7 bases, J lost 5 bases, and 11 bases lay in between. The CDR3 spans 13 residues.

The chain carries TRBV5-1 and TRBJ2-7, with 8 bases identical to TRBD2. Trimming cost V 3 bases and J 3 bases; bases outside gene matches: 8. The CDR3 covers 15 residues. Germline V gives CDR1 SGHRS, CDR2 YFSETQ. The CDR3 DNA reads TGCGCCAGCAGCTCCAGTAGCGGGATAGTCTACGAGCAGTACTTC. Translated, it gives CASSSSSGIVYEQYF.

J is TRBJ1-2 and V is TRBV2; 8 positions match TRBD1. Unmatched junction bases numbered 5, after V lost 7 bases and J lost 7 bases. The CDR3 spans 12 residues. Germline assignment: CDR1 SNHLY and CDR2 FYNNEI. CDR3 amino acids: CASTWDRLGYTF. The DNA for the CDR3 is TGTGCCAGCACCTGGGACAGGCTTGGCTACACCTTC.

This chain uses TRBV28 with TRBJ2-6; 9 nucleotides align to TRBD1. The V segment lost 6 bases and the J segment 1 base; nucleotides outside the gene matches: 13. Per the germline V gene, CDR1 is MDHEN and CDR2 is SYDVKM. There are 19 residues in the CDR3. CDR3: CASRHRGLVRRSGANVLTF. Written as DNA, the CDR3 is TGTGCCAGCAGACACAGGGGGCTAGTGCGGCGGTCTGGGGCCAACGTCCTGACTTTC.

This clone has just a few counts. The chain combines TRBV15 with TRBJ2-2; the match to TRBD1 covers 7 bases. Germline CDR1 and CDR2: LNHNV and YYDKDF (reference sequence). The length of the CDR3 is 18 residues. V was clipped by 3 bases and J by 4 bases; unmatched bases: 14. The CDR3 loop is CATSRGLGTEGGTGELFF. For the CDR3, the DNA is TGTGCCACCAGCAGGGGCCTTGGGACAGAAGGGGGCACCGGGGAGCTGTTTTTT.

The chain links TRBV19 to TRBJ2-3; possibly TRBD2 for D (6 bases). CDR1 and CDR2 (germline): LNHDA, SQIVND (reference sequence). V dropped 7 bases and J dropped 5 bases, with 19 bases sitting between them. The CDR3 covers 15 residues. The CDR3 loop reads CASTLGGAVGDTQYF. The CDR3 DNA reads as TGTGCCAGTACCCTCGGAGGGGCGGTAGGAGATACGCAGTATTTT.

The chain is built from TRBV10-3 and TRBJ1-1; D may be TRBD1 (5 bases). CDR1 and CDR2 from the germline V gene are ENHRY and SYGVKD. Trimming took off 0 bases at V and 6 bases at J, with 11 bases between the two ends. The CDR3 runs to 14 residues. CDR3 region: CAISESGQGSEAFF. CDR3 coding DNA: TGTGCCATCAGTGAGTCGGGTCAGGGTTCTGAAGCTTTCTTT.

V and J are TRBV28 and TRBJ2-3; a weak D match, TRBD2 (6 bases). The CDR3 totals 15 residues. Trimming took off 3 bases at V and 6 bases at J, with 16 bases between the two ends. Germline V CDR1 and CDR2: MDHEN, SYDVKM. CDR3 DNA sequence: TGTGCCAGCAGTTTTAACCAGGGAGGTCGGGATACGCAGTATTTT. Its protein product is CASSFNQGGRDTQYF.

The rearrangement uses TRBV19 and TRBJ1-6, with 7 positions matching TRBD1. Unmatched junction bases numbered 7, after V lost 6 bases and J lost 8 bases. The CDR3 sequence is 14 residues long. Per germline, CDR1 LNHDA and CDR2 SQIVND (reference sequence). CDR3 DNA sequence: TGTGCCAGTAGCTCGACAGGGCAGTATTCACCCCTCCACTTT. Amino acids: CASSSTGQYSPLHF.

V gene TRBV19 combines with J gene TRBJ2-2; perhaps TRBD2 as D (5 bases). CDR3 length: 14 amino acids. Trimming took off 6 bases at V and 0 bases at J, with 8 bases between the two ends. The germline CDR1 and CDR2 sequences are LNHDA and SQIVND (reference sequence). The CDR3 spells CASRSGTNTGELFF. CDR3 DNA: TGTGCCAGTAGAAGCGGTACGAACACCGGGGAGCTGTTTTTT.

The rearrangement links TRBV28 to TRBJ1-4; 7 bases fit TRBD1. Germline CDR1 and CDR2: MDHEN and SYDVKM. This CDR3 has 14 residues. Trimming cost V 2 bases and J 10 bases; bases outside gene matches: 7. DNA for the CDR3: TGTGCCAGCAGTTTAAGTTTTTCAGGGGGAAAACTGTTTTTT. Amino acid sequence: CASSLSFSGGKLFF.

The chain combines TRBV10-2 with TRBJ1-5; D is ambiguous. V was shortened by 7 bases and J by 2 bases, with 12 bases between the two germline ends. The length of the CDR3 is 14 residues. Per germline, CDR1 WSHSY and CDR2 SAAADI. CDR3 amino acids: CASTGSARNQPQHF. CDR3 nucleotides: TGCGCCAGCACGGGAAGCGCCCGCAATCAGCCCCAGCATTTT.

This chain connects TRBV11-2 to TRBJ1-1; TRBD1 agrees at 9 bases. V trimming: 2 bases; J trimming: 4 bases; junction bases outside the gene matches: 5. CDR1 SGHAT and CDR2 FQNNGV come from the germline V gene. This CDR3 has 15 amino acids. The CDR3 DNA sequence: TGTGCCAGCAGCTTATACAGGGGGCGAGGCACTGAAGCTTTCTTT. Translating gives CASSLYRGRGTEAFF. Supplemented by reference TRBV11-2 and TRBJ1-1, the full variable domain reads EAGVAQSPRYKIIEKRQSVAFWCNPISGHATLYWYQQILGQGPKLLIQFQNNGVVDDSQLPKDRFSAERLKGVDSTLKIQPAKLEDSAVYLCASSLYRGRGTEAFFGQGTRLTVV.

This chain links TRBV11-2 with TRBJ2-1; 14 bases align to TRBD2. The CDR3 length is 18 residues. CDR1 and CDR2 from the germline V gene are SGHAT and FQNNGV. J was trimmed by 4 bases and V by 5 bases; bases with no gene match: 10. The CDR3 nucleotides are TGTGCCAGCAGCCGACTAGCGGGGGGGACCGAATATTACAATGAGCAGTTCTTC. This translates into CASSRLAGGTEYYNEQFF. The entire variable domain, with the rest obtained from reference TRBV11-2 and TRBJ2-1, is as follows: EAGVAQSPRYKIIEKRQSVAFWCNPISGHATLYWYQQILGQGPKLLIQFQNNGVVDDSQLPKDRFSAERLKGVDSTLKIQPAKLEDSAVYLCASSRLAGGTEYYNEQFFGPGTRLTVL.

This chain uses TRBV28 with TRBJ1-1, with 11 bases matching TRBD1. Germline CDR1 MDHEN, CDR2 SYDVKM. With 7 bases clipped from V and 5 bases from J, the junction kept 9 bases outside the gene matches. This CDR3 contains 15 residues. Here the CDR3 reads CASITAGTGGTEAFF. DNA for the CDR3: TGTGCCAGCATTACTGCCGGGACAGGGGGTACTGAAGCTTTCTTT.

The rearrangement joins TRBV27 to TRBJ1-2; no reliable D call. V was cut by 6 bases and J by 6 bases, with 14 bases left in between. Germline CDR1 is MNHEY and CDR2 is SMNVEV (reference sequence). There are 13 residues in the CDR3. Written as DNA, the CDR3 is TGTGCCAGCAGAATGGTGGGAGGGAATGGCTACACCTTC. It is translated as CASRMVGGNGYTF.

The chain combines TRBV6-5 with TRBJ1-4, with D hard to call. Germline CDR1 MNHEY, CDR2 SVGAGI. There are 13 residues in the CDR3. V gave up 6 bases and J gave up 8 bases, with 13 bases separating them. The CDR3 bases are TGTGCCAGCAGCCTACTTGGGAGCGAAAAACTGTTTTTT. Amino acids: CASSLLGSEKLFF.

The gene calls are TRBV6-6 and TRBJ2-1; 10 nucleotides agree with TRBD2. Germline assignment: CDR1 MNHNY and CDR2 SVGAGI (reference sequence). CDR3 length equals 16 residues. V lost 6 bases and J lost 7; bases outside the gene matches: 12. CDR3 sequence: CASSEPSGSARNEQFF. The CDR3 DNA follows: TGTGCCAGCAGCGAACCTAGCGGGAGCGCGCGGAATGAGCAGTTCTTC.

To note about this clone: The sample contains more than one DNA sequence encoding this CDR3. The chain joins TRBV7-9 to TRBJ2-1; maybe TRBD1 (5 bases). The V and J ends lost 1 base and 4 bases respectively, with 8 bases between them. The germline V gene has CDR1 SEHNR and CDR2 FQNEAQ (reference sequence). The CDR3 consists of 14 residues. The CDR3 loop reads CASSLEAGYNEQFF. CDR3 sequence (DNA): TGTGCCAGCAGCTTAGAGGCAGGGTACAATGAGCAGTTCTTC. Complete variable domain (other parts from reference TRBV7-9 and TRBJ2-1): DTGVSQNPRHKITKRGQNVTFRCDPISEHNRLYWYRQTLGQGPEFLTYFQNEAQLEKSRLLSDRFSAERPKGSFSTLEIQRTEQGDSAMYLCASSLEAGYNEQFFGPGTRLTVL.

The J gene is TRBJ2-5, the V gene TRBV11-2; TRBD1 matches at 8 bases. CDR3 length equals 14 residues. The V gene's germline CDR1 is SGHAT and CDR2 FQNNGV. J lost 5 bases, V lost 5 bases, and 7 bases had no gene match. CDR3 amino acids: CASSPQGARETQYF. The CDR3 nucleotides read TGTGCCAGCAGCCCTCAGGGGGCACGGGAGACCCAGTACTTC.

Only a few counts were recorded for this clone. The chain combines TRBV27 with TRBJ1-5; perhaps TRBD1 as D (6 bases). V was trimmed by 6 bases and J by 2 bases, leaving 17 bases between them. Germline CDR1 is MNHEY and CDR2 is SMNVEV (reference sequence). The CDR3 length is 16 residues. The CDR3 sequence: CASRSAGAGGNQPQHF. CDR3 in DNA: TGTGCCAGCAGAAGCGCGGGGGCGGGTGGCAATCAGCCCCAGCATTTT.

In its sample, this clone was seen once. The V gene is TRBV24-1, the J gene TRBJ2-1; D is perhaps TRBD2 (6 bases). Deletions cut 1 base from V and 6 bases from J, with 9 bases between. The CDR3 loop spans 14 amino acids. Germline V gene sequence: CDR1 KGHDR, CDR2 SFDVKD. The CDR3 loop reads CATSDFGGPNEQFF. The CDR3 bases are TGTGCCACCAGTGATTTTGGAGGGCCCAATGAGCAGTTCTTC.

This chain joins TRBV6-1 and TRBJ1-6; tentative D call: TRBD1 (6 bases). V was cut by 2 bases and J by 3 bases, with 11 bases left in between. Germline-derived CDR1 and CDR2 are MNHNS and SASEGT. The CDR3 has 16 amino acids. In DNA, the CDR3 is TGTGCCAGCAGTGAAATACTGACAGGCTATAATTCACCCCTCCACTTT. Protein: CASSEILTGYNSPLHF.

CDR3: CASSTRQGQETQYF. CDR3 bases: TGTGCCAGCAGCACCAGACAGGGCCAAGAGACCCAGTACTTC. This chain connects TRBV27 to TRBJ2-5; 7 positions agree with TRBD1. Germline CDR1 is MNHEY and CDR2 is SMNVEV (reference sequence). The V and J ends lost 6 bases and 1 base, in that order; junction bases with no gene match: 5. This CDR3 is 14 amino acids long.

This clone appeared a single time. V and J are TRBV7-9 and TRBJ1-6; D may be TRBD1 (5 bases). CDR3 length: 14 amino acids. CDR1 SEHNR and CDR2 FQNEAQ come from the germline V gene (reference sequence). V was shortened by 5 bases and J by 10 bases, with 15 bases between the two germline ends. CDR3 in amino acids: CASSATGGGSPLHF. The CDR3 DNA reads TGTGCCAGCAGCGCCACTGGGGGAGGGTCACCCCTCCACTTT.